One sample yielded the 31 T cell receptor beta chains listed below, sequenced in a study of read filtering for tumor transcriptome and immune sequencing. From approximately 430 ng of RNA, a library with molecular barcoded alpha/delta and beta/gamma adaptors was made. Via MiXCR, TCRdb re-called the reads, giving one row per CDR3 protein. The sample yields roughly 49,000 distinct CDR3 sequences, less than 20% seen once. The source material was a population of CD138-negative cells sorted from bone marrow. These TCRs come from a donor aged 40 or over with multiple myeloma.

The J gene is TRBJ2-1, the V gene TRBV18; D ambiguous. This CDR3 is 15 amino acids long. Trimming shortened V by 0 bases and J by 4 bases, and 10 bases separated the two germline ends. The germline V gene encodes CDR1 KGHSH and CDR2 LQKENI. The CDR3, as DNA: TGTGCCAGCTCACCACCTACCGGTTCGTACAATGAGCAGTTCTTC. As protein: CASSPPTGSYNEQFF.

At least ten counts were recorded for this clonotype. The chain is built from TRBV5-5 and TRBJ1-1; D gene unclear. Per the germline V gene, CDR1 is SGHKS and CDR2 is YYEKEE (reference sequence). CDR3 size: 14 residues. V lost 0 bases, J lost 3 bases, and 9 bases lay in between. The CDR3 here is CASSLEGKDTEAFF. DNA for the CDR3: TGTGCCAGCAGCTTGGAAGGGAAGGACACTGAAGCTTTCTTT.

This clonotype has more than one count but fewer than ten. A read error may be the cause here, since a much bigger clone is one base away. The chain recombines TRBV29-1 with TRBJ2-1; 9 bases agree with TRBD1. In germline, CDR1 is SQVTM, CDR2 ANQGSEA. V was pared by 4 bases and J by 3 bases, with 13 bases of the junction left unmatched. The CDR3 totals 17 residues. The CDR3 nucleotides read TGCAGCGTTGTAGTGGTAGGGGACAGGGCTTTCTACAATGAGCAGTTCTTC. Translating gives CSVVVVGDRAFYNEQFF.

A note on this clonotype: A much bigger clone sits one base away, suggesting this may be a read error. The chain uses TRBV6-2 or TRBV6-3 and TRBJ1-1; 8 nucleotides line up with TRBD1. The germline V gene encodes CDR1 MNHEY and CDR2 SVGEGT. This CDR3 spans 14 amino acids. The J segment lost 4 bases and the V segment lost 10 bases, leaving 11 bases of the junction unmatched. CDR3 residues: CATNQYRGCTEAFF. In DNA, the CDR3 is TGTGCCACAAATCAGTACAGGGGGTGCACTGAAGCTTTCTTT.

This clonotype was counted many times. This rearrangement joins TRBV19 to TRBJ2-1; 9 bases are a match to TRBD1. Looked up from germline, CDR1 is LNHDA and CDR2 is SQIVND (reference sequence). The CDR3 sequence is 15 residues long. After removal of 4 bases from V and 10 bases from J, the junction contained 11 bases not matched to a gene. The CDR3 sequence is CASSSWDRVIWEQFF. DNA for the CDR3: TGTGCCAGTAGTAGCTGGGACAGGGTAATTTGGGAGCAGTTCTTC.

The sample holds many counts of this clonotype. The chain couples TRBV6-5 to TRBJ2-7, with 8 bases identical to TRBD2. The length of the CDR3 is 14 residues. Germline V lookup: CDR1 MNHEY, CDR2 SVGAGI. The V and J ends lost 6 bases and 5 bases, in that order; junction bases with no gene match: 9. In nucleotides, the CDR3 is TGTGCCAGCAGGGAGGGACTAGGGTATCACGAGCAGTACTTC. Translating gives CASREGLGYHEQYF.

Comments on this clonotype: The junction and the germline gene differ at one end; a read error may be behind it. The genes are TRBV4-1 and TRBJ1-5; maybe TRBD1 (6 bases). The CDR3 runs to 18 residues. Germline V gene data show CDR1 as MGHRA and CDR2 as YSYEKL. DNA of the CDR3: TGCGCCAGCTGCCAAGAATCCTATTCGGGGGGCAGGCATCAGCCCCAGCATTTT. Translation gives CASCQESYSGGRHQPQHF.

This clonotype was observed at least ten times. One end of the junction varies from germline; a read error may be responsible. The rearrangement joins TRBV20-1 to TRBJ2-1, with 7 bases fitting TRBD2. Germline-derived CDR1 and CDR2 are DFQATT and SNEGSKA (reference sequence). The CDR3 has 19 amino acids. CDR3 sequence reads: CGATFGQREVKSSYNEQFF. CDR3 sequence (DNA): TGCGGTGCTACTTTCGGCCAGCGGGAAGTCAAAAGCTCCTACAATGAGCAGTTCTTC.

The J gene is TRBJ2-3, the V gene TRBV20-1; D ambiguous. Germline CDR1 DFQATT, CDR2 SNEGSKA (reference sequence). This CDR3 comprises 12 residues. Trimming left V 1 base short and J 2 bases short, with 4 bases between. The CDR3 protein is CSARVATDTQYF. The CDR3 nucleotides read TGCAGTGCTAGAGTCGCCACAGATACGCAGTATTTT.

This clonotype was observed at least ten times. This chain connects TRBV7-7 to TRBJ2-3; the D is unclear. The CDR3 runs to 15 residues. Germline assignment: CDR1 SSHAT and CDR2 FNYEAQ (reference sequence). V was pared by 2 bases and J by 0 bases, with 9 bases between. CDR3 amino acids: CASSLNTASTDTQYF. CDR3 coding DNA: TGTGCCAGCAGCTTAAATACGGCTAGCACAGATACGCAGTATTTT.

On this clonotype: With a much larger clone just one base away, this may be a read error. The chain is built from TRBV20-1 and TRBJ2-3; a possible D gene is TRBD2 (5 bases). CDR1 is DFQATT, CDR2 SNEGSKA, per germline (reference sequence). This CDR3 region has 13 residues. V was cut by 4 bases and J by 8 bases, with 16 bases left in between. The CDR3 sequence is CSATQGLPVTQYF. The CDR3 DNA sequence: TGCAGTGCTACGCAAGGACTCCCAGTTACGCAGTATTTT.

This clonotype showed up many times. The V call is TRBV29-1, the J call TRBJ2-3; 8 bases match TRBD2. The V gene's germline CDR1 is SQVTM and CDR2 ANQGSEA. V lost 4 bases and J lost 0; bases outside the gene matches: 3. CDR3 length equals 14 residues. The CDR3 DNA is TGCAGCGTTGGGGTAGCGGGAAGCACAGATACGCAGTATTTT. Translating gives CSVGVAGSTDTQYF.

On this clonotype: Given the absence of the conserved phenylalanine or tryptophan at the CDR3 end, a read error is likely. This chain links TRBV19 with TRBJ2-1, with D uncertain. The germline V gene encodes CDR1 LNHDA and CDR2 SQIVND (reference sequence). V lost 11 bases, J lost 11 bases, and 16 bases lay in between. This CDR3 spans 11 amino acids. As DNA, the CDR3 is TGTGCCTCCTCATGGACCGCCAAGCAGTTCTAC. Amino acid sequence: CASSWTAKQFY.

In this sample, this clonotype turned up many times. This rearrangement joins TRBV20-1 to TRBJ1-1, with 8 nucleotides matching TRBD1. Losses at the gene ends were 6 bases for V and 5 bases for J; bases not matched to a gene: 8. The CDR3 is 13 amino acids. The germline gives CDR1 DFQATT, CDR2 SNEGSKA (reference sequence). DNA for the CDR3: TGCAGTGCGTTTGGACAGGGTGGGACTGAAGCTTTCTTT. As protein: CSAFGQGGTEAFF.

In this sample, this clonotype turned up many times. CDR3 amino acids: CASSLLTSGSGNEQFF. For the CDR3, the DNA is TGTGCCAGCAGCTTATTGACTAGCGGGAGTGGCAATGAGCAGTTCTTC. The genes are TRBV7-9 and TRBJ2-1, with TRBD2 identical over 12 bases. J was trimmed by 6 bases and V by 2 bases; bases with no gene match: 5. CDR3 length: 16 residues. The germline V gene encodes CDR1 SEHNR and CDR2 FQNEAQ (reference sequence).

This clonotype appeared a few times. The V gene is TRBV2, the J gene TRBJ2-1; unclear D gene. The CDR3 sequence is 14 residues long. Germline CDR1 reads SNHLY; CDR2 reads FYNNEI. V was trimmed by 6 bases and J by 3 bases, leaving 12 bases between them. The CDR3 DNA follows: TGTGCCAGCAGGATGGGCGAGGTCTACAATGAGCAGTTCTTC. The encoded protein is CASRMGEVYNEQFF.

The table lists this clonotype with a few counts. CDR3 sequence: CASSFGAGGELVYEQYF. Written as DNA, the CDR3 is TGTGCCAGCAGCTTTGGAGCGGGCGGGGAACTGGTTTACGAGCAGTACTTC. The chain uses TRBV7-2 and TRBJ2-7; tentative D call: TRBD2 (6 bases). CDR1 SGHTA and CDR2 FQGNSA come from the germline V gene. V gave up 3 bases and J gave up 4 bases, with 22 bases separating them. This CDR3 has 17 amino acids.

The V call is TRBV30, the J call TRBJ2-7; TRBD2 aligns across 10 bases. Germline V gives CDR1 GTSNPN, CDR2 SVGIG (reference sequence). The junction had 7 bases not matched to a gene; V was cut back by 0 bases and J by 2 bases. The CDR3 covers 16 residues. The CDR3 sequence: CAWSVRSLAGAYEQYF. CDR3 bases: TGTGCCTGGAGTGTACGGAGCCTAGCGGGAGCCTACGAGCAGTACTTC.

Worth noting for this clonotype: One end of the junction fails to match germline, which may point to a read error. The rearrangement joins TRBV4-2 to TRBJ2-3; 10 bases fit TRBD2. CDR1 is LGHNA, CDR2 YNFKEQ, per germline. This CDR3 is built from 15 residues. The CDR3 loop reads CAGSQLGLAEDTQYF. CDR3 in DNA: TGTGCCGGCAGCCAACTAGGACTAGCGGAAGATACGCAGTATTTT.

This clonotype was observed at least ten times. V usage is TRBV5-1 and J usage is TRBJ2-1; 10 bases are a match to TRBD2. CDR1 is SGHRS, CDR2 YFSETQ, per germline. The length of the CDR3 is 15 residues. After removal of 0 bases from V and 11 bases from J, the junction contained 8 bases not matched to a gene. CDR3 protein: CASSLVEGLAPKQFF. The DNA for the CDR3 is TGCGCCAGCAGCTTGGTGGAGGGACTAGCGCCGAAGCAGTTCTTC.

This chain uses TRBV7-2 with TRBJ2-3; 13 bases are shared with TRBD2. The J segment lost 6 bases and the V segment lost 3 bases, leaving 6 bases of the junction unmatched. CDR3 length: 16 amino acids. The germline CDR1 and CDR2 sequences are SGHTA and FQGNSA. DNA of the CDR3: TGTGCCAGCAGCTTCGGGACTAGCGGGGCATGGGATACGCAGTATTTT. This sequence encodes CASSFGTSGAWDTQYF.

A word on this clonotype: A much bigger clone sits one base away, suggesting this may be a read error. This sequence joins TRBV14 and TRBJ2-5, with 12 bases matching TRBD2. The germline V gene has CDR1 SGHDN and CDR2 FVKESK. The CDR3 has 16 amino acids. CDR3 nucleotide sequence: TGTGCCAGCAACCAAGATTGGCTAGCGGGAGGGGAGACCCAGTACTTC. Translation: CASNQDWLAGGETQYF.

The sample holds many counts of this clonotype. This chain joins TRBV4-2 and TRBJ2-5, with D perhaps matching TRBD1 (6 bases). CDR3 size: 14 residues. In germline, CDR1 is LGHNA, CDR2 YNFKEQ. The V end was cut by 3 bases, the J end by 5 bases, with 13 bases between. CDR3 protein: CASSHAGAGETQYF. The CDR3 DNA is TGTGCCAGCAGCCACGCAGGGGCAGGGGAGACCCAGTACTTC.

The table lists this clonotype with many counts. The V gene is TRBV6-2 or TRBV6-3, the J gene TRBJ2-3; unclear D gene. CDR1 and CDR2 (germline): MNHEY, SVGEGT. CDR3 length equals 15 residues. Trimming stripped 2 bases from V and 2 bases from J, with 11 bases between. The CDR3 bases are TGTGCCAGCAGTTACGTGTCGGTTAACACAGATACGCAGTATTTT. It encodes CASSYVSVNTDTQYF.

The gene calls are TRBV7-2 and TRBJ2-3; 7 nucleotides agree with TRBD1. The trim removed 5 bases at V and 0 bases at J, leaving 2 bases unmatched. The CDR3 extends over 14 amino acids. CDR1 SGHTA and CDR2 FQGNSA come from the germline V gene. The CDR3 is CASSPRGSTDTQYF. The CDR3 DNA is TGTGCCAGCAGCCCCAGGGGGAGCACAGATACGCAGTATTTT. The variable domain in full, completed from reference TRBV7-2 and TRBJ2-3, reads GAGVSQSPSNKVTEKGKDVELRCDPISGHTALYWYRQSLGQGLEFLIYFQGNSAPDKSGLPSDRFSAERTGGSVSTLTIQRTQQEDSAVYLCASSPRGSTDTQYFGPGTRLTVL.

Points on this clonotype: This is likely an artifact of a read error, given a far larger clone one base away. The V gene is TRBV29-1, the J gene TRBJ2-1; D may be TRBD1 (5 bases). TRBJ2-7 matches the DNA end more closely, so the J call is doubtful. Germline CDR1 reads SQVTM; CDR2 reads ANQGSEA. The CDR3 length is 15 residues. CDR3 region: CSVEGYKGRVHEQYF. The CDR3 nucleotides read TGCAGCGTTGAAGGGTACAAGGGGCGCGTCCACGAGCAGTACTTC.

V is TRBV11-2 and J is TRBJ2-3; TRBD1 is a possible D gene (6 bases). V dropped 5 bases and J dropped 0 bases, with 18 bases sitting between them. The CDR3 sequence is 17 residues long. Germline CDR1 reads SGHAT; CDR2 reads FQNNGV. The CDR3 here is CASSVLKGTTSTDTQYF. Written as DNA, the CDR3 is TGTGCCAGCAGCGTATTGAAGGGGACAACTAGCACAGATACGCAGTATTTT. Variable domain in full (rest from reference TRBV11-2 and TRBJ2-3): EAGVAQSPRYKIIEKRQSVAFWCNPISGHATLYWYQQILGQGPKLLIQFQNNGVVDDSQLPKDRFSAERLKGVDSTLKIQPAKLEDSAVYLCASSVLKGTTSTDTQYFGPGTRLTVL.

This clonotype occurred many times. V and J are TRBV7-2 and TRBJ2-3; 16 bases map to TRBD2. The CDR3 length is 18 residues. Germline V gene lookup returns CDR1 SGHTA and CDR2 FQGNSA. The junction had 10 bases not matched to a gene; V was cut back by 5 bases and J by 5 bases. The DNA for the CDR3 is TGTGCCAGCAGCCCCGGGACTAGCGGGAGGGGGGTAGGAGATACGCAGTATTTT. Translated, it gives CASSPGTSGRGVGDTQYF.

This clonotype was counted many times. The V gene is TRBV4-3, the J gene TRBJ2-1; D might be TRBD1 or TRBD2, each matching 5 bases. Trimming cost V 0 bases and J 4 bases, with 13 bases left between them. The CDR3 spans 16 residues. Looked up from germline, CDR1 is LGHNA and CDR2 is YSLEER. The CDR3 sequence is CASSQDRDGPYNEQFF. The CDR3 DNA sequence: TGCGCCAGCAGCCAAGACCGGGACGGACCATACAATGAGCAGTTCTTC.

This clonotype showed up many times. J is TRBJ2-3 and V is TRBV27, with TRBD1 matching over 10 bases. CDR1 and CDR2 from the germline V gene are MNHEY and SMNVEV (reference sequence). There are 14 residues in the CDR3. V trimming: 8 bases; J trimming: 4 bases; junction bases outside the gene matches: 6. CDR3 amino acids: CASRDRGWSDTQYF. As DNA, the CDR3 is TGTGCCAGCCGGGACAGGGGTTGGTCAGATACGCAGTATTTT.

This clonotype was detected many times. The chain is built from TRBV12-3 or TRBV12-4 and TRBJ1-1; 7 bases fit TRBD1. Trimming removed 7 bases from V and 1 base from J; junction bases left unmatched: 6. The CDR3 runs to 14 residues. Written as DNA, the CDR3 is TGTGCCAGCACATTGCAGGGGGGGAACACTGAAGCTTTCTTT. This sequence encodes CASTLQGGNTEAFF.